A selection of T cell receptor beta chains follows, all from one sample in a study of blood T cell repertoires in COVID-19. Some clones are missing from TCRdb's copy, which holds only in-frame ones; the method was immunoSEQ multiplex PCR. This table has around 41,000 clones, 88% appearing once. The sequenced sample consisted of peripheral blood. These receptors were obtained from a human donor in a cohort sampled during active COVID-19. CDR3s include the opening cysteine and the closing phenylalanine or tryptophan. A D gene is named only where the DNA matches it firmly. Clone size is given for some rows only: seen once, a few or many times, or a class if the clone is expanded.

V gene	clone size	D gene	J gene	CDR3 DNA	CDR3 protein
TRBV27	few	NA	TRBJ2-5	TGTGCCAGCAGTGGGCTCGGAGAGACCCAGTACTTC	CASSGLGETQYF
TRBV7-3	NA	NA	TRBJ2-2	TGTGCCAGCAGTTCGGGGGCCGGGGAGCTGTTTTTT	CASSSGAGELFF
TRBV7-3	NA	NA	TRBJ1-1	TGTGCCAGCAGCTTACCGGGGCCGGCAGGGGACACTGAAGCTTTCTTT	CASSLPGPAGDTEAFF
TRBV6-6	once	NA	TRBJ2-6	TGTGCCAGCAGTCAACGCGGATTCCTCTCTGGGGCCAACGTCCTGACTTTC	CASSQRGFLSGANVLTF
TRBV7-6	NA	NA	TRBJ1-2	TGTGCCAGTGCGACTAGACTATCTCTTTCCTTTTATGGCTACACCTTC	CASATRLSLSFYGYTF
TRBV7-9	once	NA	TRBJ2-1	TGTGCCAGCAGCAAAAGCGGCTTCGACAATGAGCAGTTCTTC	CASSKSGFDNEQFF
TRBV2	once	TRBD2	TRBJ2-1	TGTGCCAGCAGAGCGGGACTAGCGGGAGAGTATGAGCAGTTCTTC	CASRAGLAGEYEQFF
TRBV7-9	NA	TRBD1	TRBJ2-7	TGTGCCAGCAGCCCCATGGGGACAGGGTCCCACGAGCAGTACTTC	CASSPMGTGSHEQYF
TRBV28	NA	NA	TRBJ1-1	TGTGCCAGCATAATTAGGAGTGGCACTGAAGCTTTCTTT	CASIIRSGTEAFF
TRBV7-6	NA	TRBD1	TRBJ1-4	TGTGCCAGCAGAAGGGACAGAGTGGGGTTCGGGGATGAAAAACTGTTTTTT	CASRRDRVGFGDEKLFF
TRBV2	NA	TRBD1	TRBJ1-2	TGTGCCAGCAGTGAAGGAAGGAGACAGGGCTCGAATGGCTACACCTTC	CASSEGRRQGSNGYTF
TRBV24-1	once	NA	TRBJ2-1	TGTGCCACCAGTGACCTAGCTAAAGGAGGAGATCATGAGCAGTTCTTC	CATSDLAKGGDHEQFF
TRBV29-1	NA	TRBD2	TRBJ2-3	TGCAGCGTAGTGGGACTAGCGGGATCCATTCAAACCCCCACAGATACGCAGTATTTT	CSVVGLAGSIQTPTDTQYF
TRBV24-1	NA	TRBD1	TRBJ2-2	TGTGCCACCAGTGATTCCCCCTCGGGGACAGGGACCGGGGAGCTGTTTTTT	CATSDSPSGTGTGELFF
TRBV9	NA	TRBD1	TRBJ2-3	TGTGCCAGCAGCCTGGGACAGGGCAGCACAGATACGCAGTATTTT	CASSLGQGSTDTQYF
TRBV28	NA	TRBD1	TRBJ1-2	TGTGCCAGCAGCTCCCGGGGGACAGGAGCCTATGGCTACACCTTC	CASSSRGTGAYGYTF
TRBV7-8	NA	NA	TRBJ2-1	TGTGCCAGCAGCTTAGCGACGGGAACGAGCTCCTACAATGAGCAGTTCTTC	CASSLATGTSSYNEQFF
TRBV10-3	NA	NA	TRBJ2-1	TGTGCCATCAGTGAGTCAAGGGAACTAGGGATCTTC	CAISESRELGIF
TRBV27	NA	TRBD1	TRBJ1-2	TGTGCCAGCAGTTCCCCGGGACAGCATTTAGCTAACTATGGCTACACCTTC	CASSSPGQHLANYGYTF
TRBV10-3	NA	NA	TRBJ2-7	TGTGCCATCAGTAGCGCCTCCTACGAGCAGTACTTC	CAISSASYEQYF
TRBV2	NA	NA	TRBJ2-7	TGTGCCAGCAGTGAAAACTACTACGAGCAGTACTTC	CASSENYYEQYF
TRBV5-4	NA	TRBD1	TRBJ1-1	TGTGCCAGCAGCTTAGAACCGGGACAGCTTAACACTGAAGCTTTCTTT	CASSLEPGQLNTEAFF
TRBV5-4	NA	TRBD2	TRBJ2-3	TGTGCCAGCAGCGCGGAGCGGGGTAGCACAGATACGCAGTATTTT	CASSAERGSTDTQYF
TRBV27	NA	NA	TRBJ2-1	TGTGCCAGCAGTTTCCCAGGCAAATACAATGAGCAGTTCTTC	CASSFPGKYNEQFF
TRBV27	NA	TRBD2	TRBJ2-7	TGTGCCAGCAGTCGAACGATACTAGCGGGAGGTTCCTACGAGCAGTACTTC	CASSRTILAGGSYEQYF